Shown below are 7 T cell receptor beta chains from a single sample sequenced in a study of Graves' ophthalmopathy and Graves' hyperthyroidism. For repertoire sequencing, the TCR beta CDR3 regions were amplified from RNA transcripts. First-round RT-PCR employed HTBI primers, with a second-round multiplex PCR after it. TCRdb passed the multiplex PCR reads through MiXCR, listing each CDR3 protein once. The data show hundreds of thousands of distinct CDR3 sequences, with 22% seen just once and around 6.5% held by the top ten. Material for sequencing was peripheral blood. These receptors came from a woman younger than 35 with stable Graves' hyperthyroidism. Some clones in this sample may be carry-over from other donors' samples.

This clonotype was seen repeatedly, ten times or more. The chain recombines TRBV6-2 or TRBV6-3 with TRBJ2-2, with 11 bases aligning to TRBD2. The germline V gene encodes CDR1 MNHEY and CDR2 SVGEGT. The CDR3 has 18 amino acids. V shed 1 base, J shed 6 bases, and the junction held 10 bases outside the gene matches. CDR3: CASSYWVSGRAGAGELFF. The DNA for the CDR3 is TGTGCCAGCAGTTACTGGGTTAGCGGGAGGGCCGGGGCCGGGGAGCTGTTTTTT.

This clonotype was counted a few times. Likely a read error: the CDR3 ends without its conserved phenylalanine or tryptophan. V is TRBV30 and J is TRBJ2-7; 7 bases match TRBD1. V was clipped by 3 bases and J by 4 bases; unmatched bases: 6. CDR3 size: 13 residues. CDR1 is GTSNPN, CDR2 SVGIG, per germline (reference sequence). The CDR3 DNA sequence: TGTGCCTGGAGCCCGGGACAGAAATACGAGCAGTACTCC. It translates to CAWSPGQKYEQYS.

The rearrangement uses TRBV19 and TRBJ1-1; D uncertain. V lost 5 bases, J lost 2 bases, and 15 bases lay in between. CDR1 and CDR2 (germline): LNHDA, SQIVND (reference sequence). The CDR3 sequence is 15 residues long. The CDR3 spells CASSPQSGFNTEAFF. The CDR3 DNA sequence: TGTGCCAGTAGTCCCCAGTCCGGGTTTAACACTGAAGCTTTCTTT.

At least ten counts were recorded for this clonotype. V gene TRBV30 combines with J gene TRBJ1-1; 7 bases match TRBD1. The CDR3 totals 12 residues. Trimming at V came to 5 bases and at J to 4 bases, leaving 4 bases not matched to a gene. Germline V gene data show CDR1 as GTSNPN and CDR2 as SVGIG (reference sequence). The CDR3 nucleotides are TGTGCCTGGGAGACAGGGCTCACTGAAGCTTTCTTT. Protein: CAWETGLTEAFF.

J is TRBJ1-1 and V is TRBV27; D gene unclear. Between the trimmed V and J ends, which lost 4 bases and 3 bases, there was a span of 15 bases. This CDR3 is 15 amino acids long. Germline V gene lookup returns CDR1 MNHEY and CDR2 SMNVEV (reference sequence). Written as DNA, the CDR3 is TGTGCCAGCAGTTCCGTACCCCCGAGGGACACTGAAGCTTTCTTT. It is translated as CASSSVPPRDTEAFF.

V gene TRBV7-3 combines with J gene TRBJ1-1, with D perhaps matching TRBD1 (6 bases). CDR3 length: 16 amino acids. Trimming removed 1 base at V and 4 bases at J, with 16 bases between. Germline loops: CDR1 SGHTA, CDR2 FQGTGA. The CDR3 loop reads CASSLSPGAGVTEAFF. The DNA for the CDR3 is TGTGCCAGCAGCTTAAGCCCGGGGGCTGGTGTCACTGAAGCTTTCTTT.

This clonotype has at least ten counts. V usage is TRBV15 and J usage is TRBJ1-5; 9 bases are shared with TRBD1. Trimming at V came to 1 base and at J to 9 bases, leaving 7 bases not matched to a gene. The CDR3 totals 15 residues. Germline CDR1 and CDR2: LNHNV and YYDKDF (reference sequence). CDR3 sequence reads: CATSRVQGAQGPQHF. CDR3 DNA sequence: TGTGCCACCAGCAGAGTACAGGGGGCGCAGGGGCCCCAGCATTTT.